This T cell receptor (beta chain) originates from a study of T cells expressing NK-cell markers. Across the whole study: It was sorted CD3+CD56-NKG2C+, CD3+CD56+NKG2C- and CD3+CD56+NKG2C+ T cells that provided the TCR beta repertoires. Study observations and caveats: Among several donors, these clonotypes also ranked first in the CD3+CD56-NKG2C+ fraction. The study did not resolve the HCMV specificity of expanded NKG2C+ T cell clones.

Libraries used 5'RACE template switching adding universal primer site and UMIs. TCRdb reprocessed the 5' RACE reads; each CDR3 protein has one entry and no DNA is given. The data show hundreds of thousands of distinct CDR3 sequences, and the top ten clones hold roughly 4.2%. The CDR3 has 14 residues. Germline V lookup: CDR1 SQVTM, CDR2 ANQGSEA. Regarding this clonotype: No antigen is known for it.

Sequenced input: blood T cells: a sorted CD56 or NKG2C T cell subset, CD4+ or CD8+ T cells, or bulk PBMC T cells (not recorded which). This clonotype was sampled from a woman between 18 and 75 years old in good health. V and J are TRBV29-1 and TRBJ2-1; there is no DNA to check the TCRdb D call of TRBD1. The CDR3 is CSIAGTIPYNEQFF.